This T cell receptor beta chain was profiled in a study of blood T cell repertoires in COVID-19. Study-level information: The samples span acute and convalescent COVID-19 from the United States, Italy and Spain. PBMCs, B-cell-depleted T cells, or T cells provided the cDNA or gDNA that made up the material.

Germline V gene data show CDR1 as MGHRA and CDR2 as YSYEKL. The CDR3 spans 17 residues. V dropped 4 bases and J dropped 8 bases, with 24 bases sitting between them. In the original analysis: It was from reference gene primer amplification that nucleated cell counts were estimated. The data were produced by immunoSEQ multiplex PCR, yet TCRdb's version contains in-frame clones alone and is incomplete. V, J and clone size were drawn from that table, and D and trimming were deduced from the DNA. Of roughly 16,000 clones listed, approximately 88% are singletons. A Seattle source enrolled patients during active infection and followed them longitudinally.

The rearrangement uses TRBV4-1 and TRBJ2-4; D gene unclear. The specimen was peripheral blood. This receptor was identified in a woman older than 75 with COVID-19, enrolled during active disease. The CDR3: CASSPTAGSIYKDIQYF. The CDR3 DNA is TGCGCCAGCAGCCCCACCGCCGGGTCAATTTACAAGGACATTCAGTACTTC.